The 28 T cell receptor beta chains listed next were all sequenced from one sample in a study of cytomegalovirus exposure and HLA in healthy donors. The PCR used 60 Vbeta and 13 Jbeta primers. Here immunoSEQ multiplex PCR was the method, and the copy in TCRdb shows in-frame clones only, minus some. The data show over 85,000 clones, 76% seen once. Sequenced material: PBMCs. These TCRs come from a man aged 35 to 55 in good health and CMV-seronegative.

The chain recombines TRBV7-3 with TRBJ2-7, with D maybe TRBD2 (5 bases). Germline V gives CDR1 SGHTA, CDR2 FQGTGA. Deletions cut 5 bases from V and 5 bases from J, with 22 bases between. This CDR3 has 16 amino acids. The chain's CDR3 is CASSPYGGSPLHEQYF. The CDR3 region has the DNA TGTGCCAGCAGCCCCTACGGAGGCAGTCCCTTACACGAGCAGTACTTC.

As to this clone: The junction shows a germline mismatch at one end, possibly a read error. DNA for the CDR3: TGCGTCAGCCCGCGAGGGCGGGGGGCGCGATATGAGCAGTTCTTC. Amino acids: CVSPRGRGARYEQFF. The chain has TRBV10-1 and TRBJ2-1, with 8 bases fitting TRBD2. Germline loops: CDR1 WNHNN, CDR2 SYGVQD (reference sequence). CDR3 length: 15 amino acids.

The rearrangement links TRBV5-1 to TRBJ2-1; 8 positions agree with TRBD2. Unmatched junction bases numbered 13, after V lost 4 bases and J lost 4 bases. This CDR3 has 17 residues. CDR1 and CDR2 (germline): SGHRS, YFSETQ. The CDR3 reads CASSRWGGSGTYNEQFF. The CDR3 nucleotides read TGCGCCAGCAGCCGGTGGGGGGGTAGCGGGACTTACAATGAGCAGTTCTTC.

This clone was seen just once. This chain links TRBV19 with TRBJ2-5; 9 positions agree with TRBD1. The DNA end is a closer match to TRBJ2-7, so the J assignment may be wrong. CDR3 size: 15 residues. Germline lookup yields CDR1 LNHDA and CDR2 SQIVND (reference sequence). The CDR3 is CASSIGGTGISEQYF. Written as DNA, the CDR3 is TGTGCCAGTAGTATCGGGGGGACAGGGATAAGCGAGCAGTACTTC.

V usage is TRBV4-3 and J usage is TRBJ1-2; D gene uncertain. The CDR3 has 14 residues. Germline V gives CDR1 LGHNA, CDR2 YSLEER. Deletions cut 0 bases from V and 8 bases from J, with 13 bases between. CDR3 coding DNA: TGCGCCAGCAGCCAAGAGGGTATAGCTCGAGGCTACACCTTC. It translates to CASSQEGIARGYTF.

V and J are TRBV7-2 and TRBJ2-3, with TRBD2 matching over 7 bases. This CDR3 region has 12 residues. Trimming cost V 4 bases and J 5 bases; bases outside gene matches: 0. Germline V lookup: CDR1 SGHTA, CDR2 FQGNSA. CDR3 DNA: TGTGCCAGCAGCTCTAGCGGAGATACGCAGTATTTT. This codes for CASSSSGDTQYF.

The chain combines TRBV9 with TRBJ2-6; D is unresolved. With 3 bases removed from V and 2 bases from J, the gap between germline ends came to 12 bases. The CDR3 consists of 16 residues. In germline, CDR1 is SGDLS, CDR2 YYNGEE. CDR3 region: CASSAPDDTGANVLTF. CDR3 DNA sequence: TGTGCCAGCAGCGCCCCCGACGACACTGGGGCCAACGTCCTGACTTTC.

V gene TRBV28 combines with J gene TRBJ2-2; 12 bases map to TRBD2. The trim removed 0 bases at V and 5 bases at J, leaving 22 bases unmatched. Germline CDR1 reads MDHEN; CDR2 reads SYDVKM. The CDR3 is 23 residues long. CDR3 loop: CASSLCPPAPTTSGSVWTGELFF. The CDR3 region has the DNA TGTGCCAGCAGTTTATGCCCCCCGGCCCCGACGACTAGCGGGAGTGTTTGGACCGGGGAGCTGTTTTTT. The full variable domain, completed using reference TRBV28 and TRBJ2-2, is DVKVTQSSRYLVKRTGEKVFLECVQDMDHENMFWYRQDPGLGLRLIYFSYDVKMKEKGDIPEGYSVSREKKERFSLILESASTNQTSMYLCASSLCPPAPTTSGSVWTGELFFGEGSRLTVL.

The chain couples TRBV6-5 to TRBJ2-7, with 12 positions matching TRBD2. Germline CDR1 reads MNHEY; CDR2 reads SVGAGI. V shed 5 bases, J shed 6 bases, and the junction held 8 bases outside the gene matches. There are 15 residues in the CDR3. The CDR3 sequence is CASSQGLAGSGEQYF. In DNA, the CDR3 is TGTGCCAGCAGTCAAGGACTAGCGGGATCGGGCGAGCAGTACTTC.

J is TRBJ1-2 and V is TRBV6-1; 8 positions match TRBD1. Trimming at V came to 3 bases and at J to 7 bases, leaving 10 bases not matched to a gene. From germline, CDR1 is MNHNS and CDR2 SASEGT. This CDR3 has 15 residues. CDR3 region: CASSDRDRGLPGYTF. CDR3 sequence (DNA): TGTGCCAGCAGTGACCGAGACAGGGGCTTGCCTGGCTACACCTTC.

The chain uses TRBV28 and TRBJ2-5; tentatively, D is TRBD2 (6 bases). The CDR3 contains 11 residues. With 6 bases removed from V and 11 bases from J, the gap between germline ends came to 13 bases. Looked up from germline, CDR1 is MDHEN and CDR2 is SYDVKM. The CDR3 nucleotides read TGTGCCAGCAGCACCCCTCGGGAGCAGTACTTC. This sequence encodes CASSTPREQYF.

V gene TRBV4-3 combines with J gene TRBJ2-7; maybe TRBD2 (6 bases). The ends were cut back, 1 base at V and 2 bases at J, with 18 bases in the middle. Per the germline V gene, CDR1 is LGHNA and CDR2 is YSLEER. This CDR3 region has 17 residues. The CDR3 DNA sequence: TGCGCCAGCAGCCAAGCTTTGGGGGGTAGCTTGGCCTACGAGCAGTACTTC. It encodes CASSQALGGSLAYEQYF.

This chain connects TRBV5-5 to TRBJ1-1; 9 nucleotides line up with TRBD1. Per the germline V gene, CDR1 is SGHKS and CDR2 is YYEKEE (reference sequence). The CDR3 length is 15 residues. J lost 5 bases, V lost 2 bases, and 7 bases had no gene match. The CDR3, as DNA: TGTGCCAGCAGCTTATCTGGGACAGGGATTACTGAAGCTTTCTTT. This gives the protein CASSLSGTGITEAFF. The full variable domain, its missing parts supplied by reference TRBV5-5 and TRBJ1-1, is DAGVTQSPTHLIKTRGQQVTLRCSPISGHKSVSWYQQVLGQGPQFIFQYYEKEERGRGNFPDRFSARQFPNYSSELNVNALLLGDSALYLCASSLSGTGITEAFFGQGTRLTVV.

The chain employs TRBV27 and TRBJ2-1; 9 bases map to TRBD2. From germline, CDR1 is MNHEY and CDR2 SMNVEV (reference sequence). The CDR3 covers 16 residues. After removal of 0 bases from V and 4 bases from J, the junction contained 4 bases not matched to a gene. CDR3 protein: CASSLSPSGTYNEQFF. DNA for the CDR3: TGTGCCAGCAGTTTATCGCCTAGCGGGACTTACAATGAGCAGTTCTTC.

The chain couples TRBV19 to TRBJ1-6; D gene unclear. This CDR3 has 15 amino acids. V was trimmed by 0 bases and J by 10 bases, leaving 13 bases between them. Germline V lookup: CDR1 LNHDA, CDR2 SQIVND (reference sequence). The CDR3 DNA follows: TGTGCCAGTAGTATAGACGGCAGTACTATCTCACCCCTCCACTTT. Residues: CASSIDGSTISPLHF.

This clone was observed a single time. The CDR3 end shows no conserved phenylalanine or tryptophan, and so a read error is likely. The rearrangement joins TRBV9 to TRBJ1-2; 8 nucleotides line up with TRBD1. CDR1 is SGDLS and CDR2 is YYNGEE in the germline V gene. This CDR3 spans 15 amino acids. After removal of 0 bases from V and 2 bases from J, the junction contained 3 bases not matched to a gene. The CDR3 DNA is TGTGCCAGCAGCGTAGTGGCAGGGGGCAACTATGGCTACACCTCC. Protein product: CASSVVAGGNYGYTS.

This clone was seen a handful of times. This chain links TRBV18 with TRBJ2-3, with 7 bases identical to TRBD1. V lost 3 bases to trimming and J lost 6 bases; unmatched junction nucleotides: 3. This CDR3 region has 13 residues. Germline-derived CDR1 and CDR2 are KGHSH and LQKENI. CDR3 protein: CASSPTGPDTQYF. The CDR3 region has the DNA TGTGCCAGCTCACCGACAGGGCCCGATACGCAGTATTTT. Full variable domain (rest looked up from reference TRBV18 and TRBJ2-3): NAGVMQNPRHLVRRRGQEARLRCSPMKGHSHVYWYRQLPEEGLKFMVYLQKENIIDESGMPKERFSAEFPKEGPSILRIQQVVRGDSAAYFCASSPTGPDTQYFGPGTRLTVL.

The V call is TRBV7-2, the J call TRBJ1-6; possible D gene TRBD1, 6 bases. Germline V gene lookup returns CDR1 SGHTA and CDR2 FQGNSA. CDR3 size: 15 residues. Between the trimmed V and J ends, which lost 2 bases and 6 bases, there was a span of 11 bases. CDR3 region: CASSLIGQINSPLHF. In DNA form, the CDR3 reads TGTGCCAGCAGCTTAATTGGACAGATTAATTCACCCCTCCACTTT.

This clone has only a few counts. The chain joins TRBV6-1 to TRBJ2-2; TRBD2 agrees at 8 bases. Germline lookup yields CDR1 MNHNS and CDR2 SASEGT. V was pared by 4 bases and J by 3 bases, with 4 bases of the junction left unmatched. There are 15 residues in the CDR3. The CDR3 coding sequence is TGTGCCAGCAGTGGGCTAGCGGGCCACACCGGGGAGCTGTTTTTT. As protein: CASSGLAGHTGELFF.

The chain is built from TRBV27 and TRBJ2-7, with TRBD1 matching over 10 bases. The CDR3 has 14 residues. The J segment lost 5 bases and the V segment lost 5 bases, leaving 6 bases of the junction unmatched. CDR1 and CDR2 (germline): MNHEY, SMNVEV (reference sequence). DNA for the CDR3: TGTGCCAGCAGTCACGGGACAGGGGTCCACGAGCAGTACTTC. It translates to CASSHGTGVHEQYF.

V is TRBV14 and J is TRBJ2-4; possibly TRBD2 for D (6 bases). The V gene's germline CDR1 is SGHDN and CDR2 FVKESK. V was shortened by 0 bases and J by 0 bases, with 12 bases between the two germline ends. This CDR3 spans 17 amino acids. Here the CDR3 reads CASSQDRGGVAKNIQYF. The CDR3, as DNA: TGTGCCAGCAGCCAAGATCGCGGAGGGGTAGCCAAAAACATTCAGTACTTC.

Details on this clone: One end of the junction fails to match germline, which may point to a read error. The V call is TRBV7-9, the J call TRBJ2-1, with 10 bases lining up with TRBD2. CDR3 size: 16 residues. CDR1 and CDR2 (germline): SEHNR, FQNEAQ (reference sequence). The DNA of the CDR3 is TGTTCCAGCAGCTTCTTCACTAGCGGGACCTACAATGAGCAGTTCTTC. The encoded protein is CSSSFFTSGTYNEQFF.

The sample holds a few counts of this clone. This chain joins TRBV4-3 and TRBJ2-4; the D gene is possibly TRBD2 (5 bases). With 1 base removed from V and 10 bases from J, the gap between germline ends came to 17 bases. This CDR3 comprises 15 residues. CDR1 LGHNA and CDR2 YSLEER come from the germline V gene. CDR3 loop: CASSQGLTQADIQYF. Written as DNA, the CDR3 is TGCGCCAGCAGCCAAGGACTAACCCAGGCCGATATTCAGTACTTC.

This clone was seen more than once but under ten times. The chain combines TRBV5-5 with TRBJ2-7; no reliable D call. In germline, CDR1 is SGHKS, CDR2 YYEKEE (reference sequence). Trimming pared 0 bases from V and 7 bases from J, leaving 5 bases between. The CDR3 totals 11 residues. Here the CDR3 DNA reads TGTGCCAGCAGCTTGGGTCCGGAGCAGTACTTC. This codes for CASSLGPEQYF. Drawing the rest from reference TRBV5-5 and TRBJ2-7, the complete variable domain is DAGVTQSPTHLIKTRGQQVTLRCSPISGHKSVSWYQQVLGQGPQFIFQYYEKEERGRGNFPDRFSARQFPNYSSELNVNALLLGDSALYLCASSLGPEQYFGPGTRLTVT.

On this clone: The junction and the germline gene differ at one end; a read error may be behind it. The chain joins TRBV7-9 to TRBJ2-3; 8 bases agree with TRBD2. CDR1 and CDR2 (germline): SEHNR, FQNEAQ (reference sequence). The CDR3 is made up of 17 amino acids. The CDR3 loop reads CSSSPKIAGISNDTQYF. Here the CDR3 DNA reads TGTTCCAGCAGCCCGAAAATAGCGGGAATAAGTAATGATACGCAGTATTTT.

The chain couples TRBV21-1 to TRBJ2-7; the table names TRBD2, a call not compared with the DNA. TRBV21-1 is a recognized pseudogene. The CDR3 is 15 residues long. For the CDR3, the DNA is TGTGCCAGCACCCCTAAATTAGCGGGACGCTACGAGCAGTACTTC. This gives the protein CASTPKLAGRYEQYF.

The chain employs TRBV5-1 and TRBJ1-4, with TRBD1 matching over 7 bases. Trimming cost V 0 bases and J 8 bases; bases outside gene matches: 7. From germline, CDR1 is SGHRS and CDR2 YFSETQ. The CDR3 has 15 amino acids. The CDR3 DNA reads as TGCGCCAGCAGCTTGGAGACAGGGTCTCGAGAAAAACTGTTTTTT. This sequence encodes CASSLETGSREKLFF.

This chain connects TRBV29-1 to TRBJ1-4; perhaps TRBD1 as D (5 bases). V lost 1 base, J lost 8 bases, and 11 bases lay in between. This CDR3 is 13 amino acids long. CDR1 SQVTM and CDR2 ANQGSEA come from the germline V gene. CDR3 protein: CSVEGPGGEKLFF. The CDR3 bases are TGCAGCGTTGAAGGTCCGGGGGGGGAAAAACTGTTTTTT.